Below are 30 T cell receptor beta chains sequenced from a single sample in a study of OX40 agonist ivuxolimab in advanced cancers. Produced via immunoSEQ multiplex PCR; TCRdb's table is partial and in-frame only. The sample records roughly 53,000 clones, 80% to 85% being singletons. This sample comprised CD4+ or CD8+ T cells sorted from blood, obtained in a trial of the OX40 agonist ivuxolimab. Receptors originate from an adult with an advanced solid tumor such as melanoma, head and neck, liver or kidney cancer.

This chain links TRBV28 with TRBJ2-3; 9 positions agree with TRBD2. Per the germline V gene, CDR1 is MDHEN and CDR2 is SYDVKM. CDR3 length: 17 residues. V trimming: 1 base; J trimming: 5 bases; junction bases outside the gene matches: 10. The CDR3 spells CASSLSHSGSGKDTQYF. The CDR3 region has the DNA TGTGCCAGCAGTTTATCTCATAGCGGGAGCGGCAAAGATACGCAGTATTTT.

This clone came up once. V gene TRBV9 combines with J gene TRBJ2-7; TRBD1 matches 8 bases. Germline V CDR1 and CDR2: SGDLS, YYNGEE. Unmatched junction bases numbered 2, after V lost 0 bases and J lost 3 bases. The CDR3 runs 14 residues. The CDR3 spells CASSVETGGYEQYF. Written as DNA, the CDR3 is TGTGCCAGCAGCGTAGAAACAGGGGGCTACGAGCAGTACTTC.

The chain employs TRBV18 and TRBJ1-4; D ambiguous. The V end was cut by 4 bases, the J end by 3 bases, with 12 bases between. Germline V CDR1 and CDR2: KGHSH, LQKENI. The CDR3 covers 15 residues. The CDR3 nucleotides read TGTGCCAGCTCACTCCCTAGCGTGGCTAATGAAAAACTGTTTTTT. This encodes CASSLPSVANEKLFF.

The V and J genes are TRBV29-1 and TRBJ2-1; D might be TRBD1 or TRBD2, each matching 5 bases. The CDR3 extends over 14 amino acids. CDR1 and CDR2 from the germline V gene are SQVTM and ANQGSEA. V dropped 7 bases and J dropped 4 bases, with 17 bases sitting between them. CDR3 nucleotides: TGCAGCGCGCCTACTAGGGACGTTTACAATGAGCAGTTCTTC. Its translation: CSAPTRDVYNEQFF.

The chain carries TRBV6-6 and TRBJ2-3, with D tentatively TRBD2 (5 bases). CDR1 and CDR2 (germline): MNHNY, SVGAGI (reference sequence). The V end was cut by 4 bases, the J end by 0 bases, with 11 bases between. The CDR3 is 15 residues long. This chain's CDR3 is CASSSTRTSTDTQYF. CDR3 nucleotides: TGTGCCAGCAGTTCTACCCGGACTAGCACAGATACGCAGTATTTT.

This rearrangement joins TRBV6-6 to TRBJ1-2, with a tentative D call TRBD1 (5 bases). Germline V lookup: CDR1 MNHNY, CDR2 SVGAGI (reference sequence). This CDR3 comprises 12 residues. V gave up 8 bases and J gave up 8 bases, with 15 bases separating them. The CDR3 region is CASQGALGGYTF. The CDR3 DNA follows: TGTGCCAGCCAGGGTGCACTAGGAGGCTACACCTTC.

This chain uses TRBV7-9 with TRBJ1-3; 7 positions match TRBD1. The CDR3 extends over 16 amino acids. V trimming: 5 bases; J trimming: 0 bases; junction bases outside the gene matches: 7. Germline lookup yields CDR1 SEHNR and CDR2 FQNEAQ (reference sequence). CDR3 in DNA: TGTGCCAGCAGCCCAGGACAGGTTCGCTCTGGAAACACCATATATTTT. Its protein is CASSPGQVRSGNTIYF.

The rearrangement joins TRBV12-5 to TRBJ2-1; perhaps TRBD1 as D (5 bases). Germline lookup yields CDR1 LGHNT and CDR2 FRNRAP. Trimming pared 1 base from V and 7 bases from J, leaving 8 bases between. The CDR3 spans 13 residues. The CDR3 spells CASGLAGLNEQFF. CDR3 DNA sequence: TGTGCTAGTGGTTTGGCAGGGTTGAATGAGCAGTTCTTC.

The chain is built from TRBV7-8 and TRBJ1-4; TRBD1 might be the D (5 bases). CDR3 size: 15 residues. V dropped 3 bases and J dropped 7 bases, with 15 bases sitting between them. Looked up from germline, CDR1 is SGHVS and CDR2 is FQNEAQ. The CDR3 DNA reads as TGTGCCAGCAGCTTTAACCGGGACCCTCGTGAAAAACTGTTTTTT. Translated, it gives CASSFNRDPREKLFF.

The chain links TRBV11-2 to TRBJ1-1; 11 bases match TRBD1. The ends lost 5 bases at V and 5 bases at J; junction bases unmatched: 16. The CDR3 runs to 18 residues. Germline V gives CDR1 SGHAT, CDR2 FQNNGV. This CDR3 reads CASSLPSWTGGRGTEAFF. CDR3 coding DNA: TGTGCCAGCAGCCTCCCCTCTTGGACAGGGGGCAGAGGAACTGAAGCTTTCTTT. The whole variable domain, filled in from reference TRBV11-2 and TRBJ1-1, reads EAGVAQSPRYKIIEKRQSVAFWCNPISGHATLYWYQQILGQGPKLLIQFQNNGVVDDSQLPKDRFSAERLKGVDSTLKIQPAKLEDSAVYLCASSLPSWTGGRGTEAFFGQGTRLTVV.

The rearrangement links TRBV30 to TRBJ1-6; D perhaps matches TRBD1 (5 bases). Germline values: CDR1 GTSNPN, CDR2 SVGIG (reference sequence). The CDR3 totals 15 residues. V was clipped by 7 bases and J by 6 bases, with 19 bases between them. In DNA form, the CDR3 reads TGTGCCTTAACCCTCAGCCGCCAGGGTAATTCACCCCTCCACTTT. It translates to CALTLSRQGNSPLHF.

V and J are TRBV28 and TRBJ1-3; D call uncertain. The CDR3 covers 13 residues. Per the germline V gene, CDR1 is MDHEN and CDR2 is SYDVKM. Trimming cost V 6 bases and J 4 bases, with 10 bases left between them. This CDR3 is CASRKGKGNTIYF. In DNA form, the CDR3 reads TGTGCCAGCAGAAAGGGTAAAGGAAACACCATATATTTT.

CDR3 nucleotides: TGTGCCAGCAGTGCTACAGAGGAAAAACTGTTTTTT. Translated: CASSATEEKLFF. The rearrangement joins TRBV28 to TRBJ1-4; D unresolved. This CDR3 has 12 amino acids. Germline V gene lookup returns CDR1 MDHEN and CDR2 SYDVKM. V was pared by 5 bases and J by 8 bases, with 9 bases between.

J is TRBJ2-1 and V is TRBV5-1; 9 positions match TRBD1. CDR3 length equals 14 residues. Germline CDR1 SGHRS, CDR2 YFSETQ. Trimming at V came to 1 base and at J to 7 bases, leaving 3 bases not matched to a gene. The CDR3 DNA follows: TGCGCCAGCAGCTTGACAGGGGGCGAGAATGAGCAGTTCTTC. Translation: CASSLTGGENEQFF.

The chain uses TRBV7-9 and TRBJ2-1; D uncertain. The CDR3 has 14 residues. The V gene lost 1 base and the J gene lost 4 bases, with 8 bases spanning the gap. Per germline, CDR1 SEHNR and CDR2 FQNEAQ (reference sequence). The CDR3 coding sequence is TGTGCCAGCAGCTTAGGGTCAGCTTACAATGAGCAGTTCTTC. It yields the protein CASSLGSAYNEQFF.

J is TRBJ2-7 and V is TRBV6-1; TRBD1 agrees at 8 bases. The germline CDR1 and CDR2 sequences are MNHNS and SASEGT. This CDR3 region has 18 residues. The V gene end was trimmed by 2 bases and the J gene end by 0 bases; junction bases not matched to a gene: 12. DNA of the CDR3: TGTGCCAGCAGTGAACGAGGGTTGGACAGGGTGGGCTCCTACGAGCAGTACTTC. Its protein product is CASSERGLDRVGSYEQYF.

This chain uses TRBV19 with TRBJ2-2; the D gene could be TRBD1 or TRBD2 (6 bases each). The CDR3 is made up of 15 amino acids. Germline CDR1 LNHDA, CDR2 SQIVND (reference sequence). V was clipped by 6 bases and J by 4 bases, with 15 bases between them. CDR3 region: CASRRGAEPTGELFF. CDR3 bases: TGTGCCAGTAGAAGGGGGGCAGAGCCCACCGGGGAGCTGTTTTTT.

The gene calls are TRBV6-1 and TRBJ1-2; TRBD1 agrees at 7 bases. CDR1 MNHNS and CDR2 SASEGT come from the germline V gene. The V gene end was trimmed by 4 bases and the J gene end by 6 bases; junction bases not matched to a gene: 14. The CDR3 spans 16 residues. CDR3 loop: CASSAHPLGGTDGYTF. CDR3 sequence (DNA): TGTGCCAGCAGTGCACATCCTTTGGGGGGGACAGATGGCTACACCTTC.

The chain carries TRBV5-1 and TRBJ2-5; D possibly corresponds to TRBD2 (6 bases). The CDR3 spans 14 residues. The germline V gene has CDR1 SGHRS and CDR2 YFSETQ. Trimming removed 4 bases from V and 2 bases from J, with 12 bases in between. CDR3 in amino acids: CASSGGTLQETQYF. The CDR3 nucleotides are TGCGCCAGCAGCGGGGGGACCTTACAAGAGACCCAGTACTTC. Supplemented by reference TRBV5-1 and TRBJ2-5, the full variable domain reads KAGVTQTPRYLIKTRGQQVTLSCSPISGHRSVSWYQQTPGQGLQFLFEYFSETQRNKGNFPGRFSGRQFSNSRSEMNVSTLELGDSALYLCASSGGTLQETQYFGPGTRLLVL.

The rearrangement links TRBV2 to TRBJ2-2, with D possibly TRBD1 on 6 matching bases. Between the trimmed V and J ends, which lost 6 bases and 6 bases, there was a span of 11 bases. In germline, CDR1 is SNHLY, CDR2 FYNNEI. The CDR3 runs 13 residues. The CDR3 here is CASRTGGAGELFF. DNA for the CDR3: TGTGCCAGCAGGACAGGAGGTGCCGGGGAGCTGTTTTTT.

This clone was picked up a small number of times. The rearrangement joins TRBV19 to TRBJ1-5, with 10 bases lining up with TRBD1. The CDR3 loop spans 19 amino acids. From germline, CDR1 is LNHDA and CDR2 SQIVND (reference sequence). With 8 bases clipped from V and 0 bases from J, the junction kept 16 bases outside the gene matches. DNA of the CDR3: TGTGCCAGTGCAAACTTCGGGACAGGGGTGCTCTATAGCAATCAGCCCCAGCATTTT. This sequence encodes CASANFGTGVLYSNQPQHF.

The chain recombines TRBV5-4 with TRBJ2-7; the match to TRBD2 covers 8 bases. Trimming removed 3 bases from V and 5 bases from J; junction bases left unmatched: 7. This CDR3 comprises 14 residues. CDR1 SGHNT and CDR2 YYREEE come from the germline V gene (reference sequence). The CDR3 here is CASSSKAGADEQYF. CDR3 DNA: TGTGCCAGCAGCTCTAAAGCGGGAGCGGACGAGCAGTACTTC.

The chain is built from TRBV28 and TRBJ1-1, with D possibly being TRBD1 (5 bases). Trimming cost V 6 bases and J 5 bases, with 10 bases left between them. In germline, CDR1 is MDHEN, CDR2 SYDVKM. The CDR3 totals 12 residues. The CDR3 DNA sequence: TGTGCCAGCAGATCAGGGAGGACTGAAGCTTTCTTT. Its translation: CASRSGRTEAFF.

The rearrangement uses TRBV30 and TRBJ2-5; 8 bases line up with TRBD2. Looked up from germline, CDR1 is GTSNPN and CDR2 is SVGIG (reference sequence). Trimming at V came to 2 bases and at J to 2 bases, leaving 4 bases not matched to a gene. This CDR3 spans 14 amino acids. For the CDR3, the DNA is TGTGCCTGGAGTTTAGCGGGGAAACAAGAGACCCAGTACTTC. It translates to CAWSLAGKQETQYF.

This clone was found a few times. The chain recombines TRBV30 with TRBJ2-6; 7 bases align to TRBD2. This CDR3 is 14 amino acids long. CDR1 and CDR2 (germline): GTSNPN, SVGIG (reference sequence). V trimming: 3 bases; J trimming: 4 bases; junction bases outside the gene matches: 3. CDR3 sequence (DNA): TGTGCCTGGAGGCGGGGGAGAGGGGCCAACGTCCTGACTTTC. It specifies CAWRRGRGANVLTF.

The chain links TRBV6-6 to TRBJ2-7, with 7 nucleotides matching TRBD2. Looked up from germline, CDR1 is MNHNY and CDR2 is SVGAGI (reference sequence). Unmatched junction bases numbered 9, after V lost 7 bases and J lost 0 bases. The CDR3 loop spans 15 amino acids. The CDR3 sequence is CASTRIAGFSYEQYF. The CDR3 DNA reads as TGTGCCAGCACTAGGATAGCGGGCTTCTCCTACGAGCAGTACTTC.

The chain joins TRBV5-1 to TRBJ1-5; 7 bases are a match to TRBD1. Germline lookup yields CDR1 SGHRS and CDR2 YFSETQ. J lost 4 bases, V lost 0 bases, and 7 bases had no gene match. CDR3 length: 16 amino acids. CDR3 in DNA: TGCGCCAGCAGCTTGGGAGAGGCAGGGGGGAATCAGCCCCAGCATTTT. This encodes CASSLGEAGGNQPQHF.

The CDR3 region is CAWSLRDNYGYTF. Written as DNA, the CDR3 is TGTGCCTGGAGTCTGAGAGATAACTATGGCTACACCTTC. The chain is built from TRBV30 and TRBJ1-2, with D unclear. Trimming removed 2 bases at V and 1 base at J, with 8 bases between. There are 13 residues in the CDR3. The V gene's germline CDR1 is GTSNPN and CDR2 SVGIG (reference sequence).

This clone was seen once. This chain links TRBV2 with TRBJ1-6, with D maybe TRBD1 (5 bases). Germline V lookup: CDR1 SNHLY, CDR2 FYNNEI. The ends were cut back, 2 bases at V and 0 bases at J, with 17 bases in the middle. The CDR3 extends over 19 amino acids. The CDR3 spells CASSERRKGLSSYNSPLHF. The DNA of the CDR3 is TGTGCCAGCAGTGAAAGAAGGAAGGGGCTCAGCTCCTATAATTCACCCCTCCACTTT.

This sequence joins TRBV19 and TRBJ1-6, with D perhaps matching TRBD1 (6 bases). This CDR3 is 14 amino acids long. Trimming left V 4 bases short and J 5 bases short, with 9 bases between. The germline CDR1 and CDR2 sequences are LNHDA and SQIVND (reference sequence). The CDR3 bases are TGTGCCAGTAGTACCGGACAGAATAATTCACCCCTCCACTTT. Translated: CASSTGQNNSPLHF.